This T cell receptor beta chain is drawn from a study of early T cells in non-severe SARS-CoV-2 infection. Study-wide context: Bulk RNA from unsorted whole blood was sequenced; chains were unpaired. Findings and caveats of the study: Matching results from VDJdb favored anti-spike CD8 responses, leaving private and CD4 specificities undetected.

Turning to this clonotype: What it binds is unknown.

The CDR3 consists of 13 residues. V shed 3 bases and J 7 bases; nucleotides not matched to a gene: 4. The germline V gene has CDR1 KGHSH and CDR2 LQKENI. Unique molecular identifiers were attached to individual cDNA molecules. TCRdb ran MiXCR on the 5' RACE reads and lists one entry per CDR3 protein. Here the sample spans tens of thousands of distinct CDR3 sequences, over 7.5% being singletons. Sequences were obtained from whole blood. This sequence originates from an adult who was a healthcare worker with PCR-confirmed SARS-CoV-2 infection or an uninfected control (not recorded which). J is TRBJ1-2 and V is TRBV18; 8 nucleotides align to TRBD1. CDR3 nucleotides: TGTGCCAGCTCACCCCCGGACAGGGCTGGCTACACCTTC. As protein: CASSPPDRAGYTF.